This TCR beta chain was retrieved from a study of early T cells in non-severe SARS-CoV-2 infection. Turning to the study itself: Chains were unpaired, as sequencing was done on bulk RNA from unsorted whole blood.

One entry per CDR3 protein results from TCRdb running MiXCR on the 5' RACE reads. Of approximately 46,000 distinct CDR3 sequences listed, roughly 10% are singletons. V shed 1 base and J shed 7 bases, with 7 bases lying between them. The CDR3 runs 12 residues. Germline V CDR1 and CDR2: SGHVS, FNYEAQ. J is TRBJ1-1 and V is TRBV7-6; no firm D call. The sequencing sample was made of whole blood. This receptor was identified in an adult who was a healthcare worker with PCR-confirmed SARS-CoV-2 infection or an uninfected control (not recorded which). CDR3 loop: CASSLEAGEAFF. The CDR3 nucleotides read TGTGCCAGCAGCTTAGAAGCCGGTGAAGCTTTCTTT. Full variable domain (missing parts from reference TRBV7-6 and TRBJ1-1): GAGVSQSPRYKVTKRGQDVALRCDPISGHVSLYWYRQALGQGPEFLTYFNYEAQQDKSGLPNDRFSAERPEGSISTLTIQRTEQRDSAMYRCASSLEAGEAFFGQGTRLTVV.